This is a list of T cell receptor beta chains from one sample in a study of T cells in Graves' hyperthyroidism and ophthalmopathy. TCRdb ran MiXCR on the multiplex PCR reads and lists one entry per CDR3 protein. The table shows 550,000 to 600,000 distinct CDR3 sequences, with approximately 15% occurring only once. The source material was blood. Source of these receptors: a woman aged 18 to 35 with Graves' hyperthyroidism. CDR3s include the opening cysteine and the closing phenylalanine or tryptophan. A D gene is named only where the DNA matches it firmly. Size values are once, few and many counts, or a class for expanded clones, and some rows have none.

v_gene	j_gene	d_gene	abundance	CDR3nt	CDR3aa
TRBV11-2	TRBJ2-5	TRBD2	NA	TGTGCCAGCAAGCGGGAACTGGAGACCCAGTACTTC	CASKRELETQYF
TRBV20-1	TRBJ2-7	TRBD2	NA	TGCAGTGCTAGGTCCGGCGGGAGTTCCCCGTACGAGCAGTACTTC	CSARSGGSSPYEQYF
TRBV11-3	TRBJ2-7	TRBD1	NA	TGTGCCAGCAGCTATTCAAGGGGGCCAATCTACGAGCAGTACTTC	CASSYSRGPIYEQYF
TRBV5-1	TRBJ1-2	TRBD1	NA	TGCGCCAGCAGCGTGGACAGGGGTAACTATGGCTACACCTTC	CASSVDRGNYGYTF
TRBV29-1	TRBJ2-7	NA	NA	TGCAGCGCGGACCAAAACTACGAGCAGTACTTC	CSADQNYEQYF
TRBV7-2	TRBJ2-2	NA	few	TGTGCCAGCAGCTCTTTCCAGGGACCGAACACCGGGGAGCTGTTTTTT	CASSSFQGPNTGELFF
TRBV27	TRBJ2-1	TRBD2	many	TGTGCCAGCACAGGACTAGGTTTGGGCTCCTACAATGAGCAGTTCTTC	CASTGLGLGSYNEQFF
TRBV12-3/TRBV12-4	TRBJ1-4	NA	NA	TGTGCCAGCGGTACCACCGGGACTCTAAATGGAAAACTGTTTTTT	CASGTTGTLNGKLFF
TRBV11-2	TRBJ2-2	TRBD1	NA	TGTGCCAGCAGCCTAGGACAGGGAACGCCCGGGGAGCTGTTTTTT	CASSLGQGTPGELFF
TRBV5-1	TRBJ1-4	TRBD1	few	TGCGCCAGCAGCCCGGGACAGATCGTTGAAAAACTGTTTTTT	CASSPGQIVEKLFF
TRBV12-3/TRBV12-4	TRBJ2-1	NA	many	TGTGCCAGCAGCGGGGCTTCACGGAATGAGCAGTTCTTC	CASSGASRNEQFF
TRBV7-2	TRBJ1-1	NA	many	TGTGCCAGCAGCTTAGAGGAGGGTTTGAACACTGAAGCTTTCTTT	CASSLEEGLNTEAFF
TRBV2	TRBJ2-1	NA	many	TGTGCCAGCAGTGAAATCCGGGCCGGGGGCAATGAGCAGTTCTTC	CASSEIRAGGNEQFF
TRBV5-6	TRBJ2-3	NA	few	TGTGCCAGCAGCTTGTCCAAGGGTACCGCCACAGATACGCAGTATTTT	CASSLSKGTATDTQYF
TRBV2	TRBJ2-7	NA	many	TGTGCCAGCATCCGACAGGCCTCCTACGAGCAGTACTTC	CASIRQASYEQYF
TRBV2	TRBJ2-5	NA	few	TGTGCCAGCAGACAAAATAACGCGGCAGGAGGGCAAGAGACCCAGTACTTC	CASRQNNAAGGQETQYF
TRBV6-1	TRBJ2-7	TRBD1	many	TGTGCCAGCGCTTCCCCGGGACAGGGGGCAGGGGAGCAGTACTTC	CASASPGQGAGEQYF
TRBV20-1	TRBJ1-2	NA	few	TGCAGTGCTAGAGTGGCCCTGGAAGATGGCTACACCTTC	CSARVALEDGYTF
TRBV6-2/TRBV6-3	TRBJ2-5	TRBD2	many	TGTGCCAGCAGGAACCCACTAGCGGGAGAGACCCAGTACTTC	CASRNPLAGETQYF
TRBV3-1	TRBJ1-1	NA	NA	TGTGCCAGCAGCAGAGGGAGATCAGGGGTGGCTTTCTTT	CASSRGRSGVAFF
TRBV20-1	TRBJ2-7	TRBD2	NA	TGCAGTGCCCCTCCTCGGGCTAGCGGGAGTGTCTACGAGCAGTACTTC	CSAPPRASGSVYEQYF
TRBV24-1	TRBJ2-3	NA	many	TGTGCCACCAGTGACTCAGGGGGGCGGCACCGAGATACGCAGTATTTT	CATSDSGGRHRDTQYF
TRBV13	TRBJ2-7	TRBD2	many	TGTGCCAGCAGCCTTCATCACCCCTCACTAGCGGGGGTCGCCTACGAGCAGTACTTC	CASSLHHPSLAGVAYEQYF
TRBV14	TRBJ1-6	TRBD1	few	TGTGCCAGCAGTCAGCTTACAGGGGCTGGGTCACCCCTCCACTTT	CASSQLTGAGSPLHF
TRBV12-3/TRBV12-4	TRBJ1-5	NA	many	TGTGCCACTTCGGAAAATCACGGCAATCAGCCCCAGCATTTT	CATSENHGNQPQHF
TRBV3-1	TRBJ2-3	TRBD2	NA	TGTGCCAGCAGCCAGATAGCGGGAGGGCGGGCAGATACGCAGTATTTT	CASSQIAGGRADTQYF
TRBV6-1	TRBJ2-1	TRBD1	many	TGTGCCAGCAGTGGACAGCAGGGGGCCGATCTCTCCTACAATGAGCAGTTCTTC	CASSGQQGADLSYNEQFF
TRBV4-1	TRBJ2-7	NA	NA	TGCGCCAGCAGCCAAGTCCTGAAGGAAGGCTACGAGCAGTACTTC	CASSQVLKEGYEQYF
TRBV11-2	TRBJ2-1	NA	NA	TGTGCCAGCAGCCCAGCCAATGAGCAGTTCTTC	CASSPANEQFF
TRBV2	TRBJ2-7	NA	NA	TGTGCCAGCAGCTCCCCTGGGTTCCACGAGCAGTACTTC	CASSSPGFHEQYF
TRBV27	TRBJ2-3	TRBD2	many	TGTGCCACCTTAAGGCGAGCGGGGGAGATAGATACGCAGTATTTT	CATLRRAGEIDTQYF
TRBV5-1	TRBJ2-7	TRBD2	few	TGCGCCAGCCGCCAGCTAGCGGGAAGCTACGAGCAGTACTTC	CASRQLAGSYEQYF
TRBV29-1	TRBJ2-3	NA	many	TGCAGCGTTGTCCCCCGACAGAGATTCACAGATACGCAGTATTTT	CSVVPRQRFTDTQYF
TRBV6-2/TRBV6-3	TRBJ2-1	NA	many	TGTGCCAGCAGTTACGCGCGGGGATTCTACAATGAGCAGTTCTTC	CASSYARGFYNEQFF
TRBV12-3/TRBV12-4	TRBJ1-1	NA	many	TGTGCCAGCAGGCCCTGGCAGGGGCTGAACACTGAAGCTTTCTTT	CASRPWQGLNTEAFF
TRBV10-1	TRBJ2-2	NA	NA	TGCGCCACCAGCGCTGGACATACCGGGGAGCTGTGTTTT	CATSAGHTGELCF
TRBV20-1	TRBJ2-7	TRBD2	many	TGCAGTGCTAGAGATGCGGCTAGCGGGAGGACCGTCCGCGAGCAGTACTTC	CSARDAASGRTVREQYF
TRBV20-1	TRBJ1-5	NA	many	TGCAGTGCTAGAATGACAGACGTCCATCAGCCCCAGCATTTT	CSARMTDVHQPQHF
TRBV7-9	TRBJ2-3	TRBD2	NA	TGTGCCAGCAGCTGGCGGGGGGCTAGCACAGATACGCAGTATTTT	CASSWRGASTDTQYF
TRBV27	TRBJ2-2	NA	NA	TGTGCCAGCAGTTTCGTAGACTACGCGAACACCGGGGAGCTGTTTTTT	CASSFVDYANTGELFF
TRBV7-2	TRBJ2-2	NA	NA	TGTGCCAGCAGTCCATATAGCGGGAACACCGGGGAGCTGTTTTTT	CASSPYSGNTGELFF
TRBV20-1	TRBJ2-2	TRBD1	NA	TGCAGTGCGACCGACAGGGGAACCAGGGAGCTGTTTTTT	CSATDRGTRELFF
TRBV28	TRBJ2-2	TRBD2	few	TGTGCCAGCAGAGTCGTTGTAGCGGGCACCGGGGAGCTGTTTTTT	CASRVVVAGTGELFF
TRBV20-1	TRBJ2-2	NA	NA	TGCAGTGCCACCCTCAGGGTTCGAGGGAGAACCGGGGAGCCGTTTTTT	CSATLRVRGRTGEPFF
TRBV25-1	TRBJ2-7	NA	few	TGTGCCAGCAGGCAGGGAGTGGCCGACGAGCAGTACTTC	CASRQGVADEQYF
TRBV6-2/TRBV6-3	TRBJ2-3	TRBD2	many	TGTGCCACCGGTAGCGGGAGGGCAGATACGCAGTATTTT	CATGSGRADTQYF
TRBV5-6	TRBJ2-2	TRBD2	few	TGTGCCAGCAGCTTGGCCCTAGCGGGAGCTACCACCGGGGAGCTGTTTTTT	CASSLALAGATTGELFF
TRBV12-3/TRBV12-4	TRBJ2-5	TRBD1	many	TGTGCCAGCACCGAGACAGGGTTGGGGGAGACCCAGTACTTC	CASTETGLGETQYF
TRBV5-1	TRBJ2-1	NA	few	TGCGCCAGCAGTCGCGAGGCCGATGAGCAGTTCTTC	CASSREADEQFF
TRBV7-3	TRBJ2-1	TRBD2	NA	TGTGCCAGCAGCTCTGGGACTAGCTTGAATGAGCAGTTCTTC	CASSSGTSLNEQFF
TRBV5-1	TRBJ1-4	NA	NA	TGCGCCAGCAGCTTGGTGGGACAAGCGAGGGAAAAACTGTTTTTT	CASSLVGQAREKLFF
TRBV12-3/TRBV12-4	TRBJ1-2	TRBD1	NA	TGTGCCAGCAGTTTCACAGGGACAGGGGCTAACTATGGCTACACCTTC	CASSFTGTGANYGYTF
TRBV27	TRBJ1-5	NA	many	TGTGCCAGCAGGAAGACAGGCGGGGGCAATCAGCCCCAGCATTTT	CASRKTGGGNQPQHF
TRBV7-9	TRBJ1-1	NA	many	TGTGCCAGCAGGCCCCGGGGATCCGGTGACACTGAAGCTTTCTTT	CASRPRGSGDTEAFF
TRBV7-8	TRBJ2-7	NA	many	TGTGCCAGCAGCCCGACGAGCGACTCCTACGAGCAGTACTTC	CASSPTSDSYEQYF
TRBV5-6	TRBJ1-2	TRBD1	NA	TGTGCCAGCAGCTTCTTGGACAGGGCAACTAACTATGGCTACACCTTC	CASSFLDRATNYGYTF
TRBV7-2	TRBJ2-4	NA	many	TGTGCCAGCAGCTTAGGGGGTGGGAAAAACATTCAGTACTTC	CASSLGGGKNIQYF
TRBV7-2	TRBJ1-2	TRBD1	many	TGTGCCAGCAGCTATGGGACAGGGGGCGGCTATGGCTACACCTTC	CASSYGTGGGYGYTF
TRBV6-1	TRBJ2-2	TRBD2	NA	TGTGCCAGCAGGATTAGCGGGGGGGCCCGCACCGGGGAGCTGTTTTTT	CASRISGGARTGELFF
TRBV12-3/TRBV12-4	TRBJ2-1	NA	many	TGTGCCAGCAGATCGATCTACAATGAGCAGTTCTTC	CASRSIYNEQFF